This passage covers 20 T cell receptor beta chains from one sample sequenced in a study of blood T cell repertoires in COVID-19 (dated by TCRdb to about 2020). The library was obtained by the immunoSEQ multiplex PCR assay. In its TCRdb copy, this immuneACCESS table keeps in-frame sequences only and misses some clones. Where compared with another copy, unresolved V genes explain less than half of these, and the others have no known cause. The sample table shows roughly 140,000 clones, and 85% to 90% are seen once. Roughly 5.4% of the sample lies in the top ten. The sample comprised peripheral blood. Source of these receptors: a human donor in a cohort sampled during active COVID-19.

The table lists this clone with a few counts. V usage is TRBV2 and J usage is TRBJ2-5, with 15 bases lining up with TRBD2. The V and J ends lost 6 bases and 5 bases, in that order; junction bases with no gene match: 7. From germline, CDR1 is SNHLY and CDR2 FYNNEI. This CDR3 comprises 16 residues. CDR3 amino acids: CASRVGTSGRRETQYF. As DNA, the CDR3 is TGTGCCAGCAGGGTAGGGACTAGCGGGAGGAGGGAGACCCAGTACTTC.

The V call is TRBV27, the J call TRBJ1-5, with D possibly matching TRBD1 (5 bases). V shed 5 bases and J shed 3 bases, with 11 bases lying between them. Germline loops: CDR1 MNHEY, CDR2 SMNVEV (reference sequence). CDR3 length: 14 residues. The DNA of the CDR3 is TGTGCCAGCAGTGTAGACAGCTCCAATCAGCCCCAGCATTTT. This codes for CASSVDSSNQPQHF.

CDR3 nucleotide sequence: TGCGCCAGCAGCCCAACTAGCGGGAGATCCTACAATGAGCAGTTCTTC. Translating gives CASSPTSGRSYNEQFF. This chain joins TRBV5-1 and TRBJ2-1, with 11 bases aligning to TRBD2. CDR3 length: 16 amino acids. Germline V gene lookup returns CDR1 SGHRS and CDR2 YFSETQ. With 4 bases clipped from V and 1 base from J, the junction kept 4 bases outside the gene matches.

The chain combines TRBV9 with TRBJ2-7, with a tentative D call TRBD1 (5 bases). Germline lookup yields CDR1 SGDLS and CDR2 YYNGEE. V was clipped by 4 bases and J by 2 bases, with 13 bases between them. The CDR3 loop spans 14 amino acids. CDR3 residues: CASSRRTSPYEQYF. CDR3 DNA sequence: TGTGCCAGCAGCAGGCGGACAAGTCCCTACGAGCAGTACTTC.

The chain carries TRBV19 and TRBJ1-2; 8 bases are shared with TRBD1. Germline V gene data show CDR1 as LNHDA and CDR2 as SQIVND (reference sequence). After removal of 8 bases from V and 2 bases from J, the junction contained 7 bases not matched to a gene. The CDR3 is 14 residues long. The CDR3 protein is CASAPRDRNYGYTF. In DNA form, the CDR3 reads TGTGCCAGTGCCCCCAGGGACAGGAACTATGGCTACACCTTC.

The chain uses TRBV28 and TRBJ1-3; unclear D gene. The V and J ends lost 3 bases and 0 bases respectively, with 12 bases between them. This CDR3 spans 16 amino acids. Germline V gene data show CDR1 as MDHEN and CDR2 as SYDVKM. The DNA for the CDR3 is TGTGCCAGCAGTTTGGCTAGGACTCTCTCTGGAAACACCATATATTTT. Protein sequence: CASSLARTLSGNTIYF.

This chain connects TRBV3-1 (or the pseudogene TRBV3-2) to TRBJ1-4; TRBD1 might be the D (6 bases). The CDR3 loop spans 14 amino acids. Germline loops: CDR1 LGHDT, CDR2 YNNKEL (reference sequence). V was trimmed by 1 base and J by 5 bases, leaving 8 bases between them. The CDR3 coding sequence is TGTGCCAGCAGCCAAGGAGACAGGAATGAAAAACTGTTTTTT. This translates into CASSQGDRNEKLFF.

The chain employs TRBV2 and TRBJ2-1; D might be TRBD2 (6 bases). CDR3 length: 14 amino acids. Germline V gives CDR1 SNHLY, CDR2 FYNNEI. The V end lost 8 bases, the J end lost 4 bases, and 15 bases lay between the germline ends. The CDR3 sequence is CASEGDSLYNEQFF. The CDR3 nucleotides read TGTGCCAGCGAAGGGGACTCTCTATACAATGAGCAGTTCTTC.

The chain recombines TRBV2 with TRBJ2-5, with 16 bases that match TRBD2. In germline, CDR1 is SNHLY, CDR2 FYNNEI. With 6 bases clipped from V and 4 bases from J, the junction kept 14 bases outside the gene matches. CDR3 length: 19 residues. This CDR3 is CASSVPGLAGGLGGETQYF. The CDR3, as DNA: TGTGCCAGCAGCGTCCCGGGACTAGCGGGGGGGCTCGGGGGAGAGACCCAGTACTTC.

CDR3 loop: CASSPPGGVDEQFF. CDR3 bases: TGTGCCAGCAGCCCCCCCGGAGGGGTGGATGAGCAGTTCTTC. The V and J genes are TRBV7-9 and TRBJ2-1; tentative D call: TRBD2 (6 bases). CDR3 length: 14 residues. CDR1 SEHNR and CDR2 FQNEAQ come from the germline V gene (reference sequence). Trimming took 5 bases from V and 8 from J, leaving 16 bases between them.

The chain recombines TRBV3-1 (or the pseudogene TRBV3-2) with TRBJ1-4; D might be TRBD1 (5 bases). V lost 1 base and J lost 7, with 13 bases in between. The CDR3 has 15 amino acids. From germline, CDR1 is LGHDT and CDR2 YNNKEL (reference sequence). The CDR3 protein is CASSQAGESAEKLFF. The DNA for the CDR3 is TGTGCCAGCAGCCAAGCGGGGGAGAGTGCTGAAAAACTGTTTTTT.

The gene calls are TRBV19 and TRBJ2-3; TRBD1 agrees at 11 bases. CDR1 is LNHDA, CDR2 SQIVND, per germline (reference sequence). The V segment lost 11 bases and the J segment 1 base; nucleotides outside the gene matches: 5. This CDR3 spans 14 amino acids. CDR3 coding DNA: TGTGCCGGGACAGGGGGAGATGGCACAGATACGCAGTATTTT. Translated: CAGTGGDGTDTQYF.

This clone was seen only once. The CDR3 DNA sequence: TGTGCCAGCAGTAACAGGGGTAGGGAGACCCAGTACTTC. This codes for CASSNRGRETQYF. The V and J genes are TRBV28 and TRBJ2-5; 7 bases match TRBD1. The CDR3 is 13 residues long. Germline V lookup: CDR1 MDHEN, CDR2 SYDVKM. The ends lost 5 bases at V and 5 bases at J; junction bases unmatched: 5.

J is TRBJ2-7 and V is TRBV5-1, with 7 bases matching TRBD1. Germline CDR1 and CDR2: SGHRS and YFSETQ. V trimming: 4 bases; J trimming: 5 bases; junction bases outside the gene matches: 12. The CDR3 is made up of 15 amino acids. The CDR3 bases are TGCGCCAGCAGCCCGGGGACAGTCTACAGGGACGAGCAGTACTTC. Its protein is CASSPGTVYRDEQYF.

This clone was seen a single time. The rearrangement joins TRBV28 to TRBJ2-7, with a tentative D call TRBD2 (6 bases). V was cut by 4 bases and J by 1 base, with 20 bases left in between. CDR1 MDHEN and CDR2 SYDVKM come from the germline V gene. This CDR3 region has 17 residues. CDR3 amino acids: CASSYPPGTSNSYEQYF. The CDR3 DNA reads TGTGCCAGCAGTTATCCTCCCGGGACTTCTAATTCCTACGAGCAGTACTTC.

This clone occurred once. The rearrangement links TRBV27 to TRBJ1-5; D uncertain. The CDR3 consists of 14 residues. The V end was cut by 0 bases, the J end by 1 base, with 4 bases between. Germline V lookup: CDR1 MNHEY, CDR2 SMNVEV (reference sequence). CDR3 nucleotide sequence: TGTGCCAGCAGTTTATCCCCGAGCAATCAGCCCCAGCATTTT. It codes for CASSLSPSNQPQHF.

The chain carries TRBV12-5 and TRBJ2-1; the D is unclear. Germline V CDR1 and CDR2: LGHNT, FRNRAP. CDR3 size: 12 residues. Trimming removed 2 bases from V and 9 bases from J, with 8 bases in between. The DNA for the CDR3 is TGTGCTAGTGGTTTGAGGCCGGGTGAGCAGTTCTTC. Its protein is CASGLRPGEQFF.

The CDR3 DNA follows: TGCGCCAGCAGCCAGGGGCGGGGGACGAACACAGATACGCAGTATTTT. This encodes CASSQGRGTNTDTQYF. The rearrangement joins TRBV4-1 to TRBJ2-3; 7 positions match TRBD2. The CDR3 contains 16 residues. V dropped 3 bases and J dropped 2; count of bases not matched to a gene: 8. Germline V lookup: CDR1 MGHRA, CDR2 YSYEKL.

The chain links TRBV19 to TRBJ2-7; 7 bases line up with TRBD2. The CDR3 is 15 residues long. The trim removed 4 bases at V and 5 bases at J, leaving 11 bases unmatched. The germline V gene encodes CDR1 LNHDA and CDR2 SQIVND (reference sequence). In DNA, the CDR3 is TGTGCCAGTAGTAGGCAACCGACCAGCGGGAACGAGCAGTACTTC. Amino acids: CASSRQPTSGNEQYF.

The CDR3 bases are TGTGCCAGCAGTCCCCCAGGGATTGACACAGATACGCAGTATTTT. Its translation: CASSPPGIDTDTQYF. This chain links TRBV28 with TRBJ2-3, with a tentative D call TRBD1 (5 bases). V lost 5 bases and J lost 2, with 14 bases in between. Germline values: CDR1 MDHEN, CDR2 SYDVKM. The CDR3 sequence is 15 residues long.